Following are 6 T cell receptor beta chains from one sample sequenced in a study of blood T cell repertoires in COVID-19. Clones were sequenced by immunoSEQ multiplex PCR, and TCRdb holds only the in-frame ones, with some missing. Among about half a million clones listed, over 75% were seen once. The sample taken for sequencing was peripheral blood. These receptor sequences come from a human donor in a cohort sampled during active COVID-19.

The chain couples TRBV6-4 to TRBJ2-7, with unresolved D. V was trimmed by 4 bases and J by 4 bases, leaving 11 bases between them. The germline V gene encodes CDR1 MRHNA and CDR2 SNTAGT. The CDR3 totals 13 residues. Written as DNA, the CDR3 is TGTGCCAGCAGTGTTTTCCAGGATTACGAGCAGTACTTC. Translating it yields CASSVFQDYEQYF.

The rearrangement uses TRBV30 and TRBJ1-6, with a possible D match to TRBD1 (5 bases). CDR1 and CDR2 (germline): GTSNPN, SVGIG (reference sequence). The CDR3 length is 12 residues. As DNA, the CDR3 is TGTGCTGGGGCGCGGGGCGATTCACCCCTCCACTTT. This encodes CAGARGDSPLHF.

Concerning this clone: A read error may explain this, as a much larger clone is one base away. The J gene is TRBJ1-1, the V gene TRBV5-5; perhaps TRBD1 as D (6 bases). Deletions cut 4 bases from V and 1 base from J, with 8 bases between. The V gene's germline CDR1 is SGHKS and CDR2 YYEKEE (reference sequence). The CDR3 spans 13 residues. The CDR3 loop reads CASSMTGNTEAFF. The DNA of the CDR3 is TGTGCCAGCAGCATGACAGGGAACACTGAAGCTTTCTTT.

This chain joins TRBV30 and TRBJ1-4; D gene ambiguous. Germline V lookup: CDR1 GTSNPN, CDR2 SVGIG (reference sequence). The CDR3 covers 14 residues. V was clipped by 0 bases and J by 7 bases, with 12 bases between them. Here the CDR3 DNA reads TGTGCCTGGAGTGTTGGGGAAGCGGGTGAAAAACTGTTTTTT. This encodes CAWSVGEAGEKLFF.

The chain is built from TRBV5-1 and TRBJ1-1, with D unresolved. The CDR3 extends over 14 amino acids. The germline CDR1 and CDR2 sequences are SGHRS and YFSETQ. Trimming removed 1 base from V and 4 bases from J, with 11 bases in between. CDR3 DNA: TGCGCCAGCAGCTTGCAGGATGTCAGCACTGAAGCTTTCTTT. Amino acid sequence: CASSLQDVSTEAFF.

The rearrangement joins TRBV30 to TRBJ2-1, with 10 bases fitting TRBD2. The CDR3 length is 14 residues. Trimming removed 3 bases from V and 7 bases from J; junction bases left unmatched: 6. Germline CDR1 and CDR2: GTSNPN and SVGIG (reference sequence). CDR3 in amino acids: CAWRPASGSNEQFF. The DNA for the CDR3 is TGTGCCTGGAGGCCGGCTAGCGGGAGTAATGAGCAGTTCTTC.